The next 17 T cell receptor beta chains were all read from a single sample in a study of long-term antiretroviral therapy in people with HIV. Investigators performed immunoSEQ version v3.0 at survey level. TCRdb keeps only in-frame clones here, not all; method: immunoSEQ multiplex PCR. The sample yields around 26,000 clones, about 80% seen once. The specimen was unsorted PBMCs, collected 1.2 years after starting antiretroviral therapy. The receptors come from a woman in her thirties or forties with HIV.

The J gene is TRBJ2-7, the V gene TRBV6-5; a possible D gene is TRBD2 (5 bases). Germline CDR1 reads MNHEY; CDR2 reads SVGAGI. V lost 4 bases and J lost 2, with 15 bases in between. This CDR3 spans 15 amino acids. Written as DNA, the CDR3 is TGTGCCAGCAGTTTGCTTTCCGGGGTAGCCTACGAGCAGTACTTC. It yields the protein CASSLLSGVAYEQYF.

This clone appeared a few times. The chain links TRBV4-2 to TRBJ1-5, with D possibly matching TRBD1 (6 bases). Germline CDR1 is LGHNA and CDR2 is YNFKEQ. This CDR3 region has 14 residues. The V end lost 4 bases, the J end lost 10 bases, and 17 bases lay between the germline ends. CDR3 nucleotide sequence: TGTGCCAGCAGCCCGTACCTACAGGGACCTCCCCAGCATTTT. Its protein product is CASSPYLQGPPQHF.

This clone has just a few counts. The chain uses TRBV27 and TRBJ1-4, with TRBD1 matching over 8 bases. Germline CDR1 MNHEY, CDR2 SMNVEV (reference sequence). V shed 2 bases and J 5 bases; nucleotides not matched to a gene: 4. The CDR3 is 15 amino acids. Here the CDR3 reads CASSLIAGGNEKLFF. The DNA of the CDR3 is TGTGCCAGCAGTTTAATCGCAGGGGGCAATGAAAAACTGTTTTTT. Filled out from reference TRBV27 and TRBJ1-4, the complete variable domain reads EAQVTQNPRYLITVTGKKLTVTCSQNMNHEYMSWYRQDPGLGLRQIYYSMNVEVTDKGDVPEGYKVSRKEKRNFPLILESPSPNQTSLYFCASSLIAGGNEKLFFGSGTQLSVL.

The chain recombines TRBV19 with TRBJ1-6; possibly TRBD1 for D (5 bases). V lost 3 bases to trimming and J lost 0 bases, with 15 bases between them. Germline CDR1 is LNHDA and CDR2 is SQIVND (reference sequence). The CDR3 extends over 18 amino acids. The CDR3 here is CASSMTGQGSSYNSPLHF. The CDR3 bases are TGTGCCAGTAGTATGACTGGGCAGGGAAGCTCCTATAATTCACCCCTCCACTTT. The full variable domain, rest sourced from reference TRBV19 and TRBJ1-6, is DGGITQSPKYLFRKEGQNVTLSCEQNLNHDAMYWYRQDPGQGLRLIYYSQIVNDFQKGDIAEGYSVSREKKESFPLTVTSAQKNPTAFYLCASSMTGQGSSYNSPLHFGNGTRLTVT.

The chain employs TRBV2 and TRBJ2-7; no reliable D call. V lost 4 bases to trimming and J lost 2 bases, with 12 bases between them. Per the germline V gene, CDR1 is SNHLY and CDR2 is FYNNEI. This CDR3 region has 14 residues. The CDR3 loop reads CASSGLVAAYEQYF. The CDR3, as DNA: TGTGCCAGCAGTGGGCTAGTTGCGGCCTACGAGCAGTACTTC.

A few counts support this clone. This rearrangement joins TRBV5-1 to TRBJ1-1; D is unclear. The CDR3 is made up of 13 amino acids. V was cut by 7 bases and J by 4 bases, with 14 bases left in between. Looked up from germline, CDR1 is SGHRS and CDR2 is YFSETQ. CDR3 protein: CASGPDNPTEAFF. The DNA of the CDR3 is TGCGCCAGCGGACCAGACAACCCCACTGAAGCTTTCTTT.

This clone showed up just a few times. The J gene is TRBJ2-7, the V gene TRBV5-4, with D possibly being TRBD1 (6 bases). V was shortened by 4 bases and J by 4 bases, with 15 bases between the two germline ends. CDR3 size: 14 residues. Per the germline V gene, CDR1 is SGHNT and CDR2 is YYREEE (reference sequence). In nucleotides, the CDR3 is TGTGCCAGCAGCCAACAGGGAAAAAGGTACGAGCAGTACTTC. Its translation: CASSQQGKRYEQYF. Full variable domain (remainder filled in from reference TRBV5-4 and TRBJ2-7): ETGVTQSPTHLIKTRGQQVTLRCSSQSGHNTVSWYQQALGQGPQFIFQYYREEENGRGNFPPRFSGLQFPNYSSELNVNALELDDSALYLCASSQQGKRYEQYFGPGTRLTVT.

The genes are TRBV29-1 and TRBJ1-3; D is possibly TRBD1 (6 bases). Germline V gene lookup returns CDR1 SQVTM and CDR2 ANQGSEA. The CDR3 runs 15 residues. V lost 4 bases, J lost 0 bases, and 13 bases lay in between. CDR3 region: CSVAIQGFSGNTIYF. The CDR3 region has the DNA TGCAGCGTTGCTATACAGGGATTCTCTGGAAACACCATATATTTT.

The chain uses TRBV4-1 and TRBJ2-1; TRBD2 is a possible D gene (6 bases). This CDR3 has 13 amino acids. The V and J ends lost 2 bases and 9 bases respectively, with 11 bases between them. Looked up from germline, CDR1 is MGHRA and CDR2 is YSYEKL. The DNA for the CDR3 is TGCGCCAGCAGCCAACAAGTGGGGGGTGAGCAGTTCTTC. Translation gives CASSQQVGGEQFF.

CDR3 protein: CASGGLAGGFSDTQYF. Written as DNA, the CDR3 is TGTGCCAGCGGAGGTCTAGCGGGAGGGTTTAGTGATACGCAGTATTTT. V gene TRBV5-6 combines with J gene TRBJ2-3, with 12 bases fitting TRBD2. The J segment lost 6 bases and the V segment lost 7 bases, leaving 12 bases of the junction unmatched. Germline V lookup: CDR1 SGHDT, CDR2 YYEEEE. CDR3 length: 16 amino acids.

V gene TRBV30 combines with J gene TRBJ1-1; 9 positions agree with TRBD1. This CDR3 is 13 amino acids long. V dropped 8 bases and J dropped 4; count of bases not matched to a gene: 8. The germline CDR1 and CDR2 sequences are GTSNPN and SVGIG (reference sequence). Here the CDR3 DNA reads TGTGCCGGACGGGACAGGGTAGTCACTGAAGCTTTCTTT. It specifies CAGRDRVVTEAFF.

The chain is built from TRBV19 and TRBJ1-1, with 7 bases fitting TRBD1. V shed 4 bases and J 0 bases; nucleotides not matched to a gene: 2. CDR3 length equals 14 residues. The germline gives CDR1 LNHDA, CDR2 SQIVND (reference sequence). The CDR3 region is CASSTGTVNTEAFF. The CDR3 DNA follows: TGTGCCAGTAGTACCGGGACAGTGAACACTGAAGCTTTCTTT.

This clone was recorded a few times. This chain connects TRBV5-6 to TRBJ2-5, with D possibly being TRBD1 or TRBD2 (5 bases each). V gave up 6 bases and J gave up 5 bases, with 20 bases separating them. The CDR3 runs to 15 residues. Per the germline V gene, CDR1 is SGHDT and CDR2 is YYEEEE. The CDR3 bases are TGTGCCAGCACCGTAGGGTGGGGGTCTCTGGAGACCCAGTACTTC. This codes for CASTVGWGSLETQYF.

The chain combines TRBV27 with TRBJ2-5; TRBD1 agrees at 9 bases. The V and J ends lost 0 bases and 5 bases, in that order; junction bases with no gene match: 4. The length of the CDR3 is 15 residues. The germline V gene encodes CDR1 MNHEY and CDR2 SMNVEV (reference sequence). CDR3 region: CASSLSGTGLETQYF. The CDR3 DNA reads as TGTGCCAGCAGTTTATCGGGGACAGGGTTGGAGACCCAGTACTTC.

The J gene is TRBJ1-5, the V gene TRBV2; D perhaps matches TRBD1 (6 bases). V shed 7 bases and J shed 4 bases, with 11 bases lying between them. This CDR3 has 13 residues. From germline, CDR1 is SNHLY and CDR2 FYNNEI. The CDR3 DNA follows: TGTGCCAGCACCCAGGGGCTTAATCAGCCCCAGCATTTT. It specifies CASTQGLNQPQHF.

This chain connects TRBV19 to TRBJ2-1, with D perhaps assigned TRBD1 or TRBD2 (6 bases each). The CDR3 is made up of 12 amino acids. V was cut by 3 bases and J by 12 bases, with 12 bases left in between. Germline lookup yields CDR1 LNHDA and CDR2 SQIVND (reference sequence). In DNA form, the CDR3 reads TGTGCCAGTAGTATTATCGGGGGCTCGCAGTTCTTC. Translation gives CASSIIGGSQFF.

The DNA of the CDR3 is TGTGCCAGCAGTGAACTAGCGGGGGCCCAAGAGACCCAGTACTTC. Translating it yields CASSELAGAQETQYF. The chain has TRBV2 and TRBJ2-5, with 10 bases lining up with TRBD2. The CDR3 runs to 15 residues. From germline, CDR1 is SNHLY and CDR2 FYNNEI. V was clipped by 2 bases and J by 1 base; unmatched bases: 1. The whole variable domain, remainder taken from reference TRBV2 and TRBJ2-5, is EPEVTQTPSHQVTQMGQEVILRCVPISNHLYFYWYRQILGQKVEFLVSFYNNEISEKSEIFDDQFSVERPDGSNFTLKIRSTKLEDSAMYFCASSELAGAQETQYFGPGTRLLVL.